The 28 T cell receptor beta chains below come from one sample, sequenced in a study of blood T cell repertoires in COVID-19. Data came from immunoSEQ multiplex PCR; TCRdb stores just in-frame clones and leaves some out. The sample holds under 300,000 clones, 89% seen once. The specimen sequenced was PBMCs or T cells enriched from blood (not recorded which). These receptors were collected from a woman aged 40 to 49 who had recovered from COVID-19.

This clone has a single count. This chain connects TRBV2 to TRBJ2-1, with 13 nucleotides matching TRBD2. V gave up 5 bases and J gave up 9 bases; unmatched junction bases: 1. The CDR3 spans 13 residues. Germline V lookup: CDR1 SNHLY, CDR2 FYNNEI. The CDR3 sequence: CASSRLAGGEQFF. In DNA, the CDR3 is TGTGCCAGCAGTAGACTAGCGGGGGGTGAGCAGTTCTTC. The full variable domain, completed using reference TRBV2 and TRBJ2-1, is EPEVTQTPSHQVTQMGQEVILRCVPISNHLYFYWYRQILGQKVEFLVSFYNNEISEKSEIFDDQFSVERPDGSNFTLKIRSTKLEDSAMYFCASSRLAGGEQFFGPGTRLTVL.

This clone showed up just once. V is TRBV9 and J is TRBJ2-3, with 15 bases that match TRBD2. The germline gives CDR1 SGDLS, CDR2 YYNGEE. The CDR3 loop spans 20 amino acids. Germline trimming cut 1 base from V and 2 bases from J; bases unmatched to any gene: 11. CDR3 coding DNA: TGTGCCAGCAGCGTACCGGGACTAGCGGGGGGCAATGACCTCACAGATACGCAGTATTTT. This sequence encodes CASSVPGLAGGNDLTDTQYF.

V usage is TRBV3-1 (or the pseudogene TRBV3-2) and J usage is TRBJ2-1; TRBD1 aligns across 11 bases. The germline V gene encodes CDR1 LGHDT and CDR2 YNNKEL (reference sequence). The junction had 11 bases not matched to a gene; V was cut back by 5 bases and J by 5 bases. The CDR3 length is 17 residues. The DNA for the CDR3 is TGTGCCAGCAGCTCACACCGAGGACAGGGGGCGAACAATGAGCAGTTCTTC. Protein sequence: CASSSHRGQGANNEQFF.

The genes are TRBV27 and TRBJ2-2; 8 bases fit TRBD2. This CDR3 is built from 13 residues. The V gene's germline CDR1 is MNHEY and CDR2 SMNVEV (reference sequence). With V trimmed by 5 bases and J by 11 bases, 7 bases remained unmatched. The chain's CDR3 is CASSLTRGGELFF. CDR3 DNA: TGTGCCAGCAGTCTCACTCGGGGGGGTGAGCTGTTTTTT.

In DNA form, the CDR3 reads TGCACCAGCAGCCAAGATTCAGGACTAGCAGATACGCAGTATTTT. Translated: CTSSQDSGLADTQYF. This chain connects TRBV1 to TRBJ2-3; the table's D call, TRBD2, was not checked against the DNA. TRBV1 is tagged as a pseudogene. The length of the CDR3 is 15 residues.

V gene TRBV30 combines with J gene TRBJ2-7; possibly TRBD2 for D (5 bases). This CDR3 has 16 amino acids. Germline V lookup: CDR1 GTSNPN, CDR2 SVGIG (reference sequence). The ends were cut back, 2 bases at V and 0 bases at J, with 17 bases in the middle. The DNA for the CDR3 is TGTGCCTGGAGTCCCTCCCGGGGAGTACTCTCCTACGAGCAGTACTTC. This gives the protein CAWSPSRGVLSYEQYF. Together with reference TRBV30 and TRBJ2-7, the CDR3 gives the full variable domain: SQTIHQWPATLVQPVGSPLSLECTVEGTSNPNLYWYRQAAGRGLQLLFYSVGIGQISSEVPQNLSASRPQDRQFILSSKKLLLSDSGFYLCAWSPSRGVLSYEQYFGPGTRLTVT.

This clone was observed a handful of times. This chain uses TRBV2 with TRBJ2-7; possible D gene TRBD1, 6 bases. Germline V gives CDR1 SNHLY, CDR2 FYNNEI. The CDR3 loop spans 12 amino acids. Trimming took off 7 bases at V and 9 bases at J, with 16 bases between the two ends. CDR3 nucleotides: TGTGCCAGCACTACGGGTCTGGACAGGCAGTACTTC. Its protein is CASTTGLDRQYF.

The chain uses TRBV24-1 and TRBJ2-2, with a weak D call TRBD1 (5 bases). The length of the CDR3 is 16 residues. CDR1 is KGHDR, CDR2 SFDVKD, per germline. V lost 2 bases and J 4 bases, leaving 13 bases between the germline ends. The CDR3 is CATSDSSGSVTGELFF. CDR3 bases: TGTGCCACCAGTGATTCGTCAGGGTCTGTCACCGGGGAGCTGTTTTTT.

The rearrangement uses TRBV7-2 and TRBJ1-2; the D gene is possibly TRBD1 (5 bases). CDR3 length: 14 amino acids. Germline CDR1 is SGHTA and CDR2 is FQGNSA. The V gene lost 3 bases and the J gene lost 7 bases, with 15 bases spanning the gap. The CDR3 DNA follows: TGTGCCAGCAGCTTGTTCGACAGATCTTTTGGCTACACCTTC. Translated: CASSLFDRSFGYTF.

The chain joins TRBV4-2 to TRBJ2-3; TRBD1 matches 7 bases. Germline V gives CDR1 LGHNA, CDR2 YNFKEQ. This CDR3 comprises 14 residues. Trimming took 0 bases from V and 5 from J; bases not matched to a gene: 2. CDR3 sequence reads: CASSQEGGGDTQYF. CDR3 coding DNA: TGTGCCAGCAGCCAAGAAGGGGGCGGAGATACGCAGTATTTT.

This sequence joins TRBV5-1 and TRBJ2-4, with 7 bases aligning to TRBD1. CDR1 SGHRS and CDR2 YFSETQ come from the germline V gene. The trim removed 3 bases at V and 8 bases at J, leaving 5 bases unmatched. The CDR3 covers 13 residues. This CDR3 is CASSSTGKDIQYF. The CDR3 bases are TGCGCCAGCAGCTCGACAGGGAAAGACATTCAGTACTTC.

CDR3 bases: TGTGCCATCAGTGGCCAGAGGCTAGGCGAAGAGCAGTACTTC. Translating gives CAISGQRLGEEQYF. The chain uses TRBV10-3 and TRBJ2-7; the D is unclear. This CDR3 contains 14 residues. Germline assignment: CDR1 ENHRY and CDR2 SYGVKD. V was trimmed by 4 bases and J by 7 bases, leaving 17 bases between them.

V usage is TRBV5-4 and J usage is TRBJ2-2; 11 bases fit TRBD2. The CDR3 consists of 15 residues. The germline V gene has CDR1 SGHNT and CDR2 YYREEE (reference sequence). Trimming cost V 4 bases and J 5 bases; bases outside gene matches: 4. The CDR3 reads CASSPGTSGTGELFF. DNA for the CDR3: TGTGCCAGCAGCCCCGGGACTAGCGGTACCGGGGAGCTGTTTTTT.

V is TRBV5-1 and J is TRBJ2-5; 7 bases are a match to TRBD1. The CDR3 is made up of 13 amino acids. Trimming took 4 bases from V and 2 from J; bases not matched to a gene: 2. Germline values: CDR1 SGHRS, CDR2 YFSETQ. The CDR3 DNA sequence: TGCGCCAGCAGCCCGACAGGGCAAGAGACCCAGTACTTC. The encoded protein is CASSPTGQETQYF.

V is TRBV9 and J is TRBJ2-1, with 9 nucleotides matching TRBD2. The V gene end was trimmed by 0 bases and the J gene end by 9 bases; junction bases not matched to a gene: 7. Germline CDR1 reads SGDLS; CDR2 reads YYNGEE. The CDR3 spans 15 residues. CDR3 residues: CASSVVSSGIGEQFF. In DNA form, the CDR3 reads TGTGCCAGCAGCGTAGTGTCTAGCGGGATAGGTGAGCAGTTCTTC. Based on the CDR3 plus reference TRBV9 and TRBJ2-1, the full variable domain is DSGVTQTPKHLITATGQRVTLRCSPRSGDLSVYWYQQSLDQGLQFLIQYYNGEERAKGNILERFSAQQFPDLHSELNLSSLELGDSALYFCASSVVSSGIGEQFFGPGTRLTVL.

As DNA, the CDR3 is TGTGCCAGCAGCCCGAGCTCCAGAGGCGGGGAGCTGTTTTTT. Encoded protein: CASSPSSRGGELFF. This chain links TRBV4-2 with TRBJ2-2; D ambiguous. The V end was cut by 4 bases, the J end by 7 bases, with 13 bases between. The CDR3 runs to 14 residues. Germline V gene data show CDR1 as LGHNA and CDR2 as YNFKEQ.

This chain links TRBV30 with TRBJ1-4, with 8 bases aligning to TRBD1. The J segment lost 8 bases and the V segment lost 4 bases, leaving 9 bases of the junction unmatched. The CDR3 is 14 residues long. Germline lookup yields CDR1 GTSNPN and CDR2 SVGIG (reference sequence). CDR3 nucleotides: TGTGCCTGGAAGCCCGGACAGGGACACGAAAAACTGTTTTTT. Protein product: CAWKPGQGHEKLFF.

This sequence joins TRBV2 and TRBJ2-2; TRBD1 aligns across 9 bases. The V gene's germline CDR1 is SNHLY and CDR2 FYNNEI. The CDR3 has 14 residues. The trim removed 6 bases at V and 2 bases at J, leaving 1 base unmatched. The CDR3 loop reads CASRGQGNTGELFF. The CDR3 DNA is TGTGCCAGCAGGGGACAGGGAAACACCGGGGAGCTGTTTTTT.

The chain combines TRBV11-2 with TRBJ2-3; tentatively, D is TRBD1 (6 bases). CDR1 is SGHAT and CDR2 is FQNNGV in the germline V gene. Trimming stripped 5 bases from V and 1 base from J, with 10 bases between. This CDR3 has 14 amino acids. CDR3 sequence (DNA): TGTGCCAGCAGCACGGGACATCGCACAGATACGCAGTATTTT. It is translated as CASSTGHRTDTQYF. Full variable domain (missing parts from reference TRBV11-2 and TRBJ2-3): EAGVAQSPRYKIIEKRQSVAFWCNPISGHATLYWYQQILGQGPKLLIQFQNNGVVDDSQLPKDRFSAERLKGVDSTLKIQPAKLEDSAVYLCASSTGHRTDTQYFGPGTRLTVL.

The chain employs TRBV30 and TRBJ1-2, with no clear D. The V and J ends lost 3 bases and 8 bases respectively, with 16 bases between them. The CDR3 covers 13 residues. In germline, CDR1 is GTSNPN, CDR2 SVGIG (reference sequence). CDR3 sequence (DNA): TGTGCCTGGAGCGCTACGTTTGGCGGAGGCTACACCTTC. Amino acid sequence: CAWSATFGGGYTF.

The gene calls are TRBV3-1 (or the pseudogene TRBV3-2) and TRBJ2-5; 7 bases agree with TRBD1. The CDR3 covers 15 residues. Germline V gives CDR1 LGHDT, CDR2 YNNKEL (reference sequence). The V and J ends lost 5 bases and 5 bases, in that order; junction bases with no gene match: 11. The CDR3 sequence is CASSYQGQLSETQYF. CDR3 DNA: TGTGCCAGCAGCTACCAGGGACAGTTATCGGAGACCCAGTACTTC.

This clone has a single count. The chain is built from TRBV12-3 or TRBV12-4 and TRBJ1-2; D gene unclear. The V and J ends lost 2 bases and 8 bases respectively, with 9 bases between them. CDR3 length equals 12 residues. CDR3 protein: CASSLSHGGYTF. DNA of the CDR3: TGTGCCAGCAGTTTATCTCACGGGGGCTACACCTTC.

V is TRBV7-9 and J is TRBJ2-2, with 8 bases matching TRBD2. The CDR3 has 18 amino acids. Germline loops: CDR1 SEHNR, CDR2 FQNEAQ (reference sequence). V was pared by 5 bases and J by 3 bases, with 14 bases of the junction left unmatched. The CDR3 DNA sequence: TGTGCCAGCAGCAGCCTCCGGATAACGGGAGGGGACACCGGGGAGCTGTTTTTT. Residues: CASSSLRITGGDTGELFF.

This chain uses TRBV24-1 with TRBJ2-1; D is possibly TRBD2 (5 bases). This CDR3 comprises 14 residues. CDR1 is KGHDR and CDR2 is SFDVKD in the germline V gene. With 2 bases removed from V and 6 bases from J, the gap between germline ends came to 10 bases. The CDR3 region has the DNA TGTGCCACCAGTGATTCAGTGAGGGTCAATGAGCAGTTCTTC. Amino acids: CATSDSVRVNEQFF.

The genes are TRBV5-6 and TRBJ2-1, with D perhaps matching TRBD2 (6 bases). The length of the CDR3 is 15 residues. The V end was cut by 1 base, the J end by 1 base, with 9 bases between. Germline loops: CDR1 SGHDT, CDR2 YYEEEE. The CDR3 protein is CASSLFGGSYNEQFF. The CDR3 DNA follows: TGTGCCAGCAGCTTGTTCGGGGGTTCCTACAATGAGCAGTTCTTC.

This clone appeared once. The CDR3 nucleotides read TGTGCCAGCAGTTCAAGACTAGCGGGAGGGTACGAGCAGTACTTC. As protein: CASSSRLAGGYEQYF. The rearrangement links TRBV6-5 to TRBJ2-7; 14 bases are a match to TRBD2. CDR1 and CDR2 (germline): MNHEY, SVGAGI. This CDR3 is built from 15 residues. V trimming: 4 bases; J trimming: 4 bases; junction bases outside the gene matches: 3.

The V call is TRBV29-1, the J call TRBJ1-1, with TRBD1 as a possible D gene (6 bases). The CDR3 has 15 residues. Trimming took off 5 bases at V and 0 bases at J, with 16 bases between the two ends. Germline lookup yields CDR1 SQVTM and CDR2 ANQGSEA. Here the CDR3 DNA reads TGCAGCGTTCTAGGGACACAGACCATGAACACTGAAGCTTTCTTT. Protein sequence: CSVLGTQTMNTEAFF.

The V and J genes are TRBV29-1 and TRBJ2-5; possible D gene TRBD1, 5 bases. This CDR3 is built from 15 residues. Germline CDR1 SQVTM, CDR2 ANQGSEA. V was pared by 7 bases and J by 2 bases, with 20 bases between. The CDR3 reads CSALGRGRLQETQYF. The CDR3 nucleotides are TGCAGCGCCCTAGGTAGGGGCAGATTACAAGAGACCCAGTACTTC.